The 26 T cell receptor beta chains reported below all come from one sample, sequenced in a study of HIV-infected children after antiretroviral therapy interruption (dated by TCRdb to between 2019 and 2020). Library preparation was by 3' RACE. TCRdb records Illumina MiSeq as the sequencer. TCR libraries were built from RNA using a 3' RACE protocol with unique molecular identifiers to correct PCR amplification bias. Using fastp trimming at Q25 and MiXCR clonotype assembly, TCRdb reanalyzed the public sequencing data and kept in-frame beta chains. Rows are combined by CDR3 protein, so each entry shows the most common genes and DNA. The sample table records about 89,000 distinct CDR3 sequences; approximately 6.9% of these occur just once. More than 0.95% of the sample is held by the ten biggest clonotypes. The treatment or condition tag for this specimen amounts to: PENTA 11 planned treatment interruption arm or continuous ART arm.

This specimen consisted of CD45RA+ CD4+ T cells from PBMCs, pooled from several time points, obtained from a donor given antiretroviral therapy, either interrupted or continuous. In the paper's terms, the cell subset or site label means: naive CD4+ CD45RA+ CD45RO- T cells. These receptors were obtained from a pool of human donors with HIV.

This clonotype has at least ten counts. The chain employs TRBV13 and TRBJ2-7, with TRBD2 matching 8 bases. This CDR3 is 16 amino acids long. Trimming took 3 bases from V and 0 from J; bases not matched to a gene: 7. Germline V CDR1 and CDR2: PRHDT, FYEKMQ (reference sequence). The CDR3 here is CASSFLAGPNSYEQYF. The CDR3 nucleotides are TGTGCCAGCAGCTTTCTAGCGGGCCCAAACTCCTACGAGCAGTACTTC.

This clonotype showed up many times. This chain joins TRBV12-1 and TRBJ1-5; the tabulated D call, TRBD1, remains unverified against the DNA. TRBV12-1 is a listed pseudogene. The CDR3 length is 14 residues. CDR3: CASSSSGGVGPQHF. In DNA form, the CDR3 reads TGTGCCAGCAGCTCCTCAGGGGGAGTGGGGCCCCAGCATTTT.

The V call is TRBV7-9, the J call TRBJ2-1, with D perhaps matching TRBD2 (6 bases). Germline CDR1 reads SEHNR; CDR2 reads FQNEAQ (reference sequence). V was cut by 3 bases and J by 9 bases, with 12 bases left in between. The CDR3 is made up of 13 amino acids. CDR3 residues: CASSFTGEGEQFF. DNA for the CDR3: TGTGCCAGCAGCTTTACGGGGGAAGGTGAGCAGTTCTTC.

This clonotype was seen at least ten times. The junction differs from germline at one of its ends, possibly a read error. The chain combines TRBV7-2 with TRBJ2-2; D is possibly TRBD1 (6 bases). Per germline, CDR1 SGHTA and CDR2 FQGNSA. The CDR3 totals 14 residues. The DNA for the CDR3 is TGTCCCAGCAGCTCAGTACAGGGTACCGGGGAGCTGTTTTTT. It codes for CPSSSVQGTGELFF.

This clonotype was recorded many times. The J gene is TRBJ2-7, the V gene TRBV5-1; D might be TRBD2 (7 bases). V was trimmed by 4 bases and J by 4 bases, leaving 15 bases between them. CDR1 and CDR2 from the germline V gene are SGHRS and YFSETQ. The CDR3 runs to 14 residues. The CDR3 region has the DNA TGCGCCAGCAGCCGGGGGGCCCTGGAGTACGAGCAGTACTTC. Its protein product is CASSRGALEYEQYF.

This clonotype was counted between two and nine times. The genes are TRBV29-1 and TRBJ2-5, with D perhaps matching TRBD2 (7 bases). The CDR3 spans 17 residues. Germline CDR1 and CDR2: SQVTM and ANQGSEA. V lost 4 bases to trimming and J lost 1 base, with 22 bases between them. The CDR3 is CSVVRGWGGLVQETQYF. CDR3 nucleotides: TGCAGCGTTGTAAGGGGATGGGGGGGCCTTGTCCAAGAGACCCAGTACTTC.

Within the sample, this clonotype is medium-sized. The chain is built from TRBV6-5 and TRBJ2-6; 7 nucleotides align to TRBD2. CDR1 is MNHEY, CDR2 SVGAGI, per germline. J was trimmed by 4 bases and V by 0 bases; bases with no gene match: 3. The CDR3 runs 16 residues. The CDR3 bases are TGTGCCAGCAGTTACTCGGGGGGGTACGGGGCCAACGTCCTGACTTTC. Translating it yields CASSYSGGYGANVLTF.

This clonotype was observed many times. This rearrangement joins TRBV29-1 to TRBJ1-1; D is perhaps TRBD1 (5 bases). CDR3 length: 14 residues. Germline CDR1 and CDR2: SQVTM and ANQGSEA. Trimming left V 0 bases short and J 4 bases short, with 12 bases between. CDR3 sequence: CSVEDFPGTTEAFF. CDR3 DNA sequence: TGCAGCGTTGAAGATTTCCCAGGGACCACTGAAGCTTTCTTT.

This clonotype was observed at least ten times. The chain couples TRBV5-3 to TRBJ2-5; D not certain. TRBV5-3 is an ORF, and what it does is uncertain. The CDR3 runs 15 residues. V shed 4 bases and J shed 5 bases, with 18 bases lying between them. The CDR3 protein is CARSLNTGLRETQYF. The CDR3 nucleotides are TGTGCCAGAAGCCTCAATACTGGTTTGAGGGAGACCCAGTACTTC.

This clonotype has ten or more counts. The gene calls are TRBV11-2 and TRBJ1-1, with a weak D call TRBD1 (5 bases). The V end was cut by 0 bases, the J end by 3 bases, with 11 bases between. The CDR3 covers 15 residues. Germline V gene data show CDR1 as SGHAT and CDR2 as FQNNGV. DNA for the CDR3: TGTGCCAGCAGCTTAGAAGGGGATTGGGACACTGAAGCTTTCTTT. Translated: CASSLEGDWDTEAFF.

This clonotype occurred many times. The chain recombines TRBV19 with TRBJ2-3; possible D gene TRBD2, 6 bases. Trimming took off 3 bases at V and 8 bases at J, with 18 bases between the two ends. The CDR3 sequence is 15 residues long. Per germline, CDR1 LNHDA and CDR2 SQIVND (reference sequence). DNA of the CDR3: TGTGCCAGTAGTATCGCGGCAGACCTGGGAGGTACGCAGTATTTT. Translated, it gives CASSIAADLGGTQYF.

This clonotype is classed as medium-sized. The chain combines TRBV7-2 with TRBJ1-1; no reliable D call. The V end was cut by 2 bases, the J end by 5 bases, with 12 bases between. The CDR3 contains 14 residues. Germline CDR1 is SGHTA and CDR2 is FQGNSA. CDR3 in amino acids: CASSLFNAGTEAFF. The DNA of the CDR3 is TGTGCCAGCAGCTTATTTAATGCGGGGACTGAAGCTTTCTTT.

This clonotype has ten or more counts. The chain employs TRBV10-3 and TRBJ1-2, with D maybe TRBD1 (5 bases). The CDR3 runs to 11 residues. V dropped 4 bases and J dropped 5 bases, with 5 bases sitting between them. Germline lookup yields CDR1 ENHRY and CDR2 SYGVKD. CDR3 bases: TGTGCCATCAGTGGGGGGTATGGCTACACCTTC. Amino acids: CAISGGYGYTF.

The table lists this clonotype with a few counts. An end of the junction differs from the germline gene, which may be a read error. This chain joins TRBV6-6 and TRBJ1-2; TRBD1 might be the D (5 bases). CDR1 and CDR2 (germline): MNHNY, SVGAGI (reference sequence). This CDR3 has 15 amino acids. This chain's CDR3 is CASTYLGAGSYGYTF. CDR3 nucleotide sequence: TGTGCCAGCACTTACCTTGGGGCGGGATCCTATGGCTACACCTTC.

In its sample, this clonotype was seen many times. The chain has TRBV5-5 and TRBJ2-1; a possible D gene is TRBD2 (6 bases). The germline V gene encodes CDR1 SGHKS and CDR2 YYEKEE (reference sequence). V dropped 1 base and J dropped 7 bases, with 12 bases sitting between them. This CDR3 contains 14 residues. CDR3 loop: CASSLMGGGNEQFF. The DNA of the CDR3 is TGTGCCAGCAGCTTGATGGGAGGAGGGAATGAGCAGTTCTTC.

As DNA, the CDR3 is TGTGCCAGTAGTATGGGATCTCGGAATGAGCAGTTCTTC. This sequence encodes CASSMGSRNEQFF. The genes are TRBV19 and TRBJ2-1; D unclear. V lost 3 bases and J 7 bases, leaving 10 bases between the germline ends. CDR3 length: 13 residues. Germline-derived CDR1 and CDR2 are LNHDA and SQIVND (reference sequence).

This clonotype was detected many times. The rearrangement links TRBV16 to TRBJ2-1, with TRBD2 identical over 13 bases. The CDR3 extends over 15 amino acids. The V gene end was trimmed by 4 bases and the J gene end by 7 bases; junction bases not matched to a gene: 4. CDR1 and CDR2 (germline): KGHSY, FQNENV. This CDR3 reads CASSPGTSGINEQFF. CDR3 DNA: TGTGCCAGCAGCCCTGGGACTAGCGGGATAAATGAGCAGTTCTTC.

This clonotype was observed at least ten times. The CDR3 loop reads CASSWGRQGGYEQYF. CDR3 sequence (DNA): TGTGCCAGCAGTTGGGGAAGACAGGGAGGCTACGAGCAGTACTTC. The rearrangement uses TRBV12-3 or TRBV12-4 and TRBJ2-7, with a tentative D call TRBD1 (7 bases). This CDR3 region has 15 residues. Trimming cost V 4 bases and J 3 bases, with 16 bases left between them.

Ten or more counts support this clonotype. The V gene is TRBV7-9, the J gene TRBJ1-6; no clear D gene. The ends were cut back, 5 bases at V and 7 bases at J, with 12 bases in the middle. Germline lookup yields CDR1 SEHNR and CDR2 FQNEAQ (reference sequence). CDR3 size: 14 residues. DNA of the CDR3: TGTGCCAGCAGCAGCGTAGTTCTGAATTCACCCCTCCACTTT. Amino acids: CASSSVVLNSPLHF.

CDR3 nucleotides: TGTGCCAGCGGTGAAACAGGGGGCAAGCAGTTCTTC. Residues: CASGETGGKQFF. V gene TRBV6-6 combines with J gene TRBJ2-1, with 9 bases matching TRBD1. V lost 8 bases, J lost 11 bases, and 7 bases stayed unmatched. CDR3 length: 12 amino acids. CDR1 and CDR2 from the germline V gene are MNHNY and SVGAGI (reference sequence).

This clonotype appeared many times. The chain has TRBV5-6 and TRBJ2-6, with TRBD1 matching 7 bases. The CDR3 has 16 amino acids. V shed 4 bases and J 4 bases; nucleotides not matched to a gene: 8. The germline V gene has CDR1 SGHDT and CDR2 YYEEEE. CDR3 sequence: CASSLTGAWGANVLTF. As DNA, the CDR3 is TGTGCCAGCAGCCTTACAGGGGCCTGGGGGGCCAACGTCCTGACTTTC.

At least ten counts were recorded for this clonotype. The V and J genes are TRBV29-1 and TRBJ1-1; D is undetermined. Trimming cost V 6 bases and J 3 bases, with 14 bases left between them. Germline V gene lookup returns CDR1 SQVTM and CDR2 ANQGSEA. This CDR3 contains 13 residues. CDR3 nucleotide sequence: TGCAGCGTCGCCAAGGGTGTATACACTGAAGCTTTCTTT. Translated, it gives CSVAKGVYTEAFF.

This clonotype was counted a few times. The gene calls are TRBV6-1 and TRBJ2-3; possibly TRBD1 or TRBD2 for D (5 bases each). V shed 1 base and J shed 3 bases, with 17 bases lying between them. There are 17 residues in the CDR3. Germline V gives CDR1 MNHNS, CDR2 SASEGT. The CDR3 bases are TGTGCCAGCAGTGAAGGGGTCGGGGCGGTGAGGACAGATACGCAGTATTTT. Amino acids: CASSEGVGAVRTDTQYF.

In this sample, this clonotype turned up a few times. V and J are TRBV5-1 and TRBJ2-3; D not resolved. Germline CDR1 SGHRS, CDR2 YFSETQ. The CDR3 consists of 13 residues. The ends were cut back, 0 bases at V and 4 bases at J, with 6 bases in the middle. Written as DNA, the CDR3 is TGCGCCAGCAGCTTGGCGCTCGCAGATACGCAGTATTTT. This sequence encodes CASSLALADTQYF.

This chain joins TRBV9 and TRBJ1-3; 8 nucleotides align to TRBD1. From germline, CDR1 is SGDLS and CDR2 YYNGEE. V shed 4 bases, J shed 8 bases, and the junction held 8 bases outside the gene matches. The CDR3 contains 14 residues. The CDR3 DNA is TGTGCCAGCAGCCCCAGGACAGGGAGGGACACCATATATTTT. It translates to CASSPRTGRDTIYF. The full variable domain, rest sourced from reference TRBV9 and TRBJ1-3, is DSGVTQTPKHLITATGQRVTLRCSPRSGDLSVYWYQQSLDQGLQFLIQYYNGEERAKGNILERFSAQQFPDLHSELNLSSLELGDSALYFCASSPRTGRDTIYFGEGSWLTVV.

This clonotype came up many times. The rearrangement joins TRBV11-2 to TRBJ2-3; 9 bases are shared with TRBD1. Trimming removed 5 bases from V and 4 bases from J; junction bases left unmatched: 7. This CDR3 has 15 residues. CDR1 and CDR2 from the germline V gene are SGHAT and FQNNGV. The CDR3 region has the DNA TGTGCCAGCAGCCCTAGGACAGGGGTTGCAGATACGCAGTATTTT. Its translation is CASSPRTGVADTQYF.